This TCR beta chain was recorded in a study of T cell responses to AZD1222 COVID-19 vaccine. Profiling relied on immunoSEQ multiplex PCR, and the TCRdb table lists in-frame clones only, not all of them. The profile covers 130,000 or so clones, with over 90% appearing a single time and 1.5% to 2% taken by the ten largest. In regard to this clone: As yet, its antigen is unknown.

Study conclusions and caveats: Along spike, vaccine-associated CD4 TCRs were found throughout, with dominance at 160-218 and 743-854.

Trimming cost V 2 bases and J 10 bases, with 11 bases left between them. This CDR3 contains 11 residues. Germline V CDR1 and CDR2: DFQATT, SNEGSKA (reference sequence). This clonotype originated in an adult in good health. This material consisted of peripheral blood, taken on day 0 of AZD1222 vaccination. J is TRBJ1-2 and V is TRBV20-1, with D possibly matching TRBD1 (5 bases). The CDR3 spells CSARQGRDYTF. CDR3 coding DNA: TGCAGTGCTAGACAGGGTCGGGACTACACCTTC.